This TCR beta chain was identified in a study of T cells in Graves' hyperthyroidism and ophthalmopathy. The study, taken as a whole, reports: Researchers found most expanded thyroid clonotypes above 0.001 in blood as well.

Comments on this clonotype: Antigen: not known.

The V and J ends lost 0 bases and 1 base respectively, with 4 bases between them. The CDR3 is made up of 14 amino acids. CDR1 is MNHEY and CDR2 is SVGAGI in the germline V gene. TCR beta CDR3 region amplification was performed from RNA transcripts. HTBI primers drove first-round RT-PCR of the TCR CDR3. A single record per CDR3 protein comes from TCRdb applying MiXCR to the multiplex PCR reads. The data show hundreds of thousands of distinct CDR3 sequences, 16% seen once. The PBMCs were taken from around 10 ml of fresh peripheral blood. Sequenced input: blood. The receptor comes from a woman aged 18-29 years with Graves' hyperthyroidism. This rearrangement joins TRBV6-5 to TRBJ1-3; D unresolved. Written as DNA, the CDR3 is TGTGCCAGCAGTTACTCGACTTCTGGAAACACCATATATTTT. It is translated as CASSYSTSGNTIYF.